A selection of T cell receptor beta chains follows, all from one sample in a study of blood T cells in healthy people across ages. TCRdb passed the 5' RACE reads through MiXCR, listing each CDR3 protein once. Here the sample spans about 760,000 distinct CDR3 sequences, around 50% being singletons. The sample taken for sequencing was blood. The receptors originated from a middle-aged man in good health. Each CDR3 is given without its conserved first and last residue.

v_gene: TRBV20-1
CDR3aa: SASAGTYEQY

v_gene: TRBV5-4
CDR3aa: ASSLPAGGSQGTQY

v_gene: TRBV7-3
CDR3aa: ASSLILAGGTDTQY

v_gene: TRBV28
CDR3aa: ASSNPGLNSNQPQH

v_gene: TRBV25-1
CDR3aa: ASSERTGYRRNEQF

v_gene: TRBV18
CDR3aa: ASSPYRGREQY

v_gene: TRBV9
CDR3aa: ASTRTDATNEKLF

v_gene: TRBV28
CDR3aa: ASGVAEDYEQY

v_gene: TRBV6-1
CDR3aa: ASSDGGDYGYT

v_gene: TRBV19
CDR3aa: ASSSAGTGVRETQY

v_gene: TRBV10-3
CDR3aa: AIRTDSPIGTDTQY

v_gene: TRBV25-1
CDR3aa: ASSESGVKDTQY

v_gene: TRBV20-1
CDR3aa: SAPGTGKGETQY

v_gene: TRBV10-3
CDR3aa: AISEAKGQKGPGYT

v_gene: TRBV7-9
CDR3aa: ASSLVPEKETQY

v_gene: TRBV4-1
CDR3aa: ASSQVAPGQGGT

v_gene: TRBV6-9
CDR3aa: ASSPNPLGLAGGPGAYEQY

v_gene: TRBV6-5
CDR3aa: ASRREQGSEGYT

v_gene: TRBV19
CDR3aa: ASSPDRSNSPLH

v_gene: TRBV28
CDR3aa: ASVRGRRNQPQH

v_gene: TRBV4-3
CDR3aa: ASSPGREEKLF

v_gene: TRBV20-1
CDR3aa: SANGVGGRGNIQY

v_gene: TRBV4-3
CDR3aa: ASSQGGGLGDTEAF

v_gene: TRBV28
CDR3aa: ASTLAGGNQF

v_gene: TRBV4-1
CDR3aa: ASGRAGEKLF

v_gene: TRBV7-9
CDR3aa: ASSFHTSGANVLT

v_gene: TRBV4-3
CDR3aa: ASSQDHSDQPQH

v_gene: TRBV27
CDR3aa: ASSFLVLDTQY

v_gene: TRBV20-1
CDR3aa: SARSGTLGTDEQY

v_gene: TRBV7-9
CDR3aa: ASSSDSVNIQY

v_gene: TRBV7-2
CDR3aa: ASSLKGARGGPDTQY

v_gene: TRBV7-3
CDR3aa: ASSMGQEETQY

v_gene: TRBV6-2/TRBV6-3
CDR3aa: ASSATGGPKNIQY

v_gene: TRBV6-2/TRBV6-3
CDR3aa: ASSPTRTGTRVNEQF

v_gene: TRBV28
CDR3aa: ASSFPRGTYEQY

v_gene: TRBV6-2/TRBV6-3
CDR3aa: ASSRSKPGLAVYEQY

v_gene: TRBV11-2
CDR3aa: ASSTLAADLTDTQY

v_gene: TRBV6-5
CDR3aa: ATQTGYGGAQY

v_gene: TRBV15
CDR3aa: ATSRVVSGSETQY

v_gene: TRBV5-6
CDR3aa: ASSFRGVGGNEQF

v_gene: TRBV7-9
CDR3aa: ASSALAGGPIDTQY

v_gene: TRBV7-4
CDR3aa: ASGDRPVNT

v_gene: TRBV29-1
CDR3aa: SVEREDRRLQY

v_gene: TRBV14
CDR3aa: ASSRDRYGYT

v_gene: TRBV9
CDR3aa: ASSTGLAGSSVGDTQY

v_gene: TRBV28
CDR3aa: ASSNIGNQPQH